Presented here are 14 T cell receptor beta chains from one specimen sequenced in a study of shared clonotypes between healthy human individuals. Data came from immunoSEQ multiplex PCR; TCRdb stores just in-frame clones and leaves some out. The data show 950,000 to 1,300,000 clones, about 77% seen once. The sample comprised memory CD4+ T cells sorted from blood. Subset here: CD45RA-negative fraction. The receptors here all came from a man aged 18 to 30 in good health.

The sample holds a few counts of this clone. The CDR3 DNA reads as TGTGCCAGCAGCTCCGCCCAAACACCGAACACTGAAGCTTTCTTT. This encodes CASSSAQTPNTEAFF. The chain carries TRBV5-4 and TRBJ1-1; no firm D call. The V gene's germline CDR1 is SGHNT and CDR2 YYREEE (reference sequence). The V end lost 3 bases, the J end lost 1 base, and 13 bases lay between the germline ends. This CDR3 spans 15 amino acids.

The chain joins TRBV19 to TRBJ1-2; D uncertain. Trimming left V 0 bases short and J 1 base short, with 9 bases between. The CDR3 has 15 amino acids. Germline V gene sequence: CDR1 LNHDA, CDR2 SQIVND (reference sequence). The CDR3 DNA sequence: TGTGCCAGTAGTATAGATTCCGGTGTTAACTATGGCTACACCTTC. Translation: CASSIDSGVNYGYTF.

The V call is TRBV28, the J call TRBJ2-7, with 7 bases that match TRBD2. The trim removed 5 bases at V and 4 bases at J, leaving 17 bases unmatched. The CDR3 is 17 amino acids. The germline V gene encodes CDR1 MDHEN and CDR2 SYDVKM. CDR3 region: CASSPAVRGGGGYEQYF. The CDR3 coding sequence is TGTGCCAGCAGTCCGGCGGTTCGCGGGGGTGGTGGGTACGAGCAGTACTTC. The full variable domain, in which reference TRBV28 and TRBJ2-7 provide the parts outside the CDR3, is DVKVTQSSRYLVKRTGEKVFLECVQDMDHENMFWYRQDPGLGLRLIYFSYDVKMKEKGDIPEGYSVSREKKERFSLILESASTNQTSMYLCASSPAVRGGGGYEQYFGPGTRLTVT.

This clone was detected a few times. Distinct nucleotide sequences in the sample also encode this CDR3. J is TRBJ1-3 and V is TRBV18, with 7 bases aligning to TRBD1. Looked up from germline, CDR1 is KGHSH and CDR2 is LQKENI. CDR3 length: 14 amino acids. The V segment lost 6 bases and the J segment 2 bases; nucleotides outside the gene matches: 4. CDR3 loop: CASSQQGTGNTIYF. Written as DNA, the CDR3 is TGTGCCAGCTCCCAACAGGGGACTGGAAACACCATATATTTT.

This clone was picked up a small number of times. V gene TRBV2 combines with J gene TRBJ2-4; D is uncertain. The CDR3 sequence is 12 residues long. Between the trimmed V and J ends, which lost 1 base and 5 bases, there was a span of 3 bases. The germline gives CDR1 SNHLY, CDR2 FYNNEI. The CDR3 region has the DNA TGTGCCAGCAGTGAAGGGGAAAACATTCAGTACTTC. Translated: CASSEGENIQYF.

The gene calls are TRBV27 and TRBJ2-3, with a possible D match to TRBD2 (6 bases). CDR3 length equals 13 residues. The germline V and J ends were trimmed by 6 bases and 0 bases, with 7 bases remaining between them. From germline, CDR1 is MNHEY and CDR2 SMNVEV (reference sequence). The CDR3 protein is CASRGTSTDTQYF. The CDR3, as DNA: TGTGCCAGCAGGGGGACTAGCACAGATACGCAGTATTTT.

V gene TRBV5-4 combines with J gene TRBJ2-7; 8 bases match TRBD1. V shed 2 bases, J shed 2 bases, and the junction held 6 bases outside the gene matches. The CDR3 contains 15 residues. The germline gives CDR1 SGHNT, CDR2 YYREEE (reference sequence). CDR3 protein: CASSLSQGGTYEQYF. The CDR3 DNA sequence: TGTGCCAGCAGCTTATCACAGGGGGGAACCTACGAGCAGTACTTC.

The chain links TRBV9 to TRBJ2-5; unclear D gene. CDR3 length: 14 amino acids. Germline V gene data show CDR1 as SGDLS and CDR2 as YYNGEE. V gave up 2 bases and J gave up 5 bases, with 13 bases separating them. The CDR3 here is CASSVGSRMETQYF. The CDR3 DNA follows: TGTGCCAGCAGCGTCGGCTCTAGGATGGAGACCCAGTACTTC. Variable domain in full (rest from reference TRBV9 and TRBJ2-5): DSGVTQTPKHLITATGQRVTLRCSPRSGDLSVYWYQQSLDQGLQFLIQYYNGEERAKGNILERFSAQQFPDLHSELNLSSLELGDSALYFCASSVGSRMETQYFGPGTRLLVL.

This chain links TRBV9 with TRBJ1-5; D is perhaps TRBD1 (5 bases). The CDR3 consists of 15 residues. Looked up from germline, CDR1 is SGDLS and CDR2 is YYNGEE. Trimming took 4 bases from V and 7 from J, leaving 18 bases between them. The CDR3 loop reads CASSSGGGDGQPQHF. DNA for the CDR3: TGTGCCAGCAGCTCCGGTGGGGGAGACGGGCAGCCCCAGCATTTT.

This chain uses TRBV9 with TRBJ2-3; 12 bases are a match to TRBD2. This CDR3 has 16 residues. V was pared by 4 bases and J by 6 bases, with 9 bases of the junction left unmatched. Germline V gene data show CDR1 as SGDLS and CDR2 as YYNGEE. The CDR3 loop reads CASSSRLAGEGDTQYF. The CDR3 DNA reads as TGTGCCAGCAGCTCCCGACTAGCGGGAGAGGGGGATACGCAGTATTTT.

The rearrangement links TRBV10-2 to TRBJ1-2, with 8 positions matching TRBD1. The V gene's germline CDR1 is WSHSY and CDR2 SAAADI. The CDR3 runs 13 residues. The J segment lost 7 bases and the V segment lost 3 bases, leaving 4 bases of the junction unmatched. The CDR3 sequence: CASSEQGVSGYTF. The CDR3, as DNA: TGCGCCAGCAGTGAACAGGGGGTGAGTGGCTACACCTTC.

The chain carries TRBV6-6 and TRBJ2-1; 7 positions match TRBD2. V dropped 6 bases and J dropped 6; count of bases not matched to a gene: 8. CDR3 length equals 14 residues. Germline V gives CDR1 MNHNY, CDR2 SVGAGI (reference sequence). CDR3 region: CASRSMGGSNEQFF. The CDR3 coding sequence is TGTGCCAGCAGGTCCATGGGCGGGAGCAATGAGCAGTTCTTC.

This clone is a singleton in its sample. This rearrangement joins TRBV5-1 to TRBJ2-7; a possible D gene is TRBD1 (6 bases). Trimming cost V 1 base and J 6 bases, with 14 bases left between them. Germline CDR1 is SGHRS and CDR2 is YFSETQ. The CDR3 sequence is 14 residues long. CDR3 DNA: TGCGCCAGCAGCTTGCGGGGACAACCTGGCGAGCAGTACTTC. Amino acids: CASSLRGQPGEQYF.

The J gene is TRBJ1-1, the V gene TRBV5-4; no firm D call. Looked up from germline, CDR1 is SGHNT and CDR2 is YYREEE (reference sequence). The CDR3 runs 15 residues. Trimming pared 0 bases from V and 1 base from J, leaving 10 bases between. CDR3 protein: CASSLVGLQNTEAFF. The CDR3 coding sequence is TGTGCCAGCAGCTTGGTGGGGTTACAGAACACTGAAGCTTTCTTT.